This T cell receptor beta chain came from a study of cytomegalovirus exposure and HLA in healthy donors. About the study: The study's early data release held tens of millions of unique TCRs from HLA-typed donors. Findings and caveats of the study: A later analysis showed that HLA-associated TCR beta chains had undergone more clonal expansion than equally common others. Reports state that TCR beta sequences accurately predicted most subjects' HLA-A and HLA-B alleles.

Germline values: CDR1 MNHEY, CDR2 SVGAGI. This CDR3 is 12 amino acids long. Trimming left V 5 bases short and J 6 bases short, with 8 bases between. Primers: 60 Vbeta forward and 13 Jbeta reverse. Clones were read by immunoSEQ multiplex PCR, and TCRdb kept only the in-frame ones, dropping some. The top ten hold around 9.9% of the sample, which has 100,000 to 150,000 clones, around four fifths seen once. Notes on this clone: As yet, its antigen is unknown.

V is TRBV6-5 and J is TRBJ2-4; D ambiguous. The TCR comes from a man aged 25-45 years in good health and CMV-seropositive. The material sequenced was PBMCs. The CDR3 is CASSPSGNIQYF. The CDR3 DNA is TGTGCCAGCAGTCCTTCAGGAAACATTCAGTACTTC.